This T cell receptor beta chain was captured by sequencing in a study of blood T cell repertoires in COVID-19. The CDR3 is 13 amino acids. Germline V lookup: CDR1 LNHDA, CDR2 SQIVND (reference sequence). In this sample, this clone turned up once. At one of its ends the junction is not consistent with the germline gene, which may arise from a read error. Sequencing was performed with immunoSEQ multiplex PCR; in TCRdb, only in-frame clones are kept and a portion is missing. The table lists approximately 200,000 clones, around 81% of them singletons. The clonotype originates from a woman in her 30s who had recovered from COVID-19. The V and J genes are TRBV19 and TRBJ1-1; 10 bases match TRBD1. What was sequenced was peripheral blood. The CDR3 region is CACRQGANTEAFF. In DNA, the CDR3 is TGTGCCTGTAGACAGGGGGCGAACACTGAAGCTTTCTTT.